In this sample, the clone carrying this T cell receptor (beta chain) turned up a few times. The entry originates in a study of blood T cells in healthy people across ages. Study-wide context: About one barcoded beta molecule per two T cells came from capture by template switching.

Caucasian individuals from Russia who were healthy and aged about 6 to 90 acted as donors. It was approximately 10 milliliters of peripheral blood that were drawn from each donor. Next came a second PCR, run for about 6 to 12 cycles, which used a sample-barcoded 5' primer along with a J-beta primer mix. Each CDR3 protein gets one entry after TCRdb re-called the 5' RACE reads with MiXCR. The table lists more than 450,000 distinct CDR3 sequences, roughly a quarter of them singletons. This CDR3 is 10 amino acids long. Germline V gene sequence: CDR1 MNHEY, CDR2 SVGAGI. Trimming removed 0 bases at V and 11 bases at J, with 4 bases between. This sample was shared with a second study, whose subject was T cells of mothers and their children.

Material for sequencing was blood. This rearrangement joins TRBV6-5 to TRBJ2-5; D ambiguous. The receptor's source is a boy aged 2-15 years in good health. The CDR3, as DNA: TGTGCCAGCAGTTACTCTGAGCAGTACTTC. Protein: CASSYSEQYF.